This TCR beta chain was profiled in a study of immune heterogeneity within non-small cell lung tumors. Study-level findings and limits: Most high-frequency T-cell receptor beta clonotypes were specific to a single patient. For local T-cell clonality, the correlation with local tumor mutational burden was moderate but significant (R around 0.34).

As regards this clonotype: The antigen is not known.

With 32 V and 13 J primers, multiplex PCR amplified the TCR beta CDR3. TCRdb reanalysed the multiplex PCR reads using MiXCR and keeps one entry per CDR3 protein. The data show about 12,000 distinct CDR3 sequences, around a fifth seen once. The J segment lost 9 bases and the V segment lost 4 bases, leaving 13 bases of the junction unmatched. The V gene's germline CDR1 is LNHNV and CDR2 YYDKDF (reference sequence). This CDR3 is 16 amino acids long. Per sample, around 600 ng of bulk tumor genomic DNA was the template used. Surgical sampling yielded several biopsies per primary tumor (spaced far apart). Patients underwent curative surgery for untreated, newly diagnosed non-small cell lung cancer.

The chain has TRBV15 and TRBJ2-1; the match to TRBD1 covers 9 bases. The material sequenced was lung tumor tissue. This clonotype was obtained from a man between 60 and 70 years old with non-small cell lung cancer. CDR3 protein: CATSTPGQGVLAEQFF. CDR3 DNA sequence: TGTGCCACCAGCACACCGGGACAGGGCGTCCTAGCTGAGCAGTTCTTC. Variable domain in full (rest from reference TRBV15 and TRBJ2-1): DAMVIQNPRYQVTQFGKPVTLSCSQTLNHNVMYWYQQKSSQAPKLLFHYYDKDFNNEADTPDNFQSRRPNTSFCFLDIRSPGLGDTAMYLCATSTPGQGVLAEQFFGPGTRLTVL.